What follows are 27 T cell receptor beta chains derived from one specimen sequenced in a study of TIL therapy for anti-PD-1-resistant metastatic lung cancer. The sample's time point: pre-treatment sample, taken before nivolumab and TIL therapy. Tumor tissue came from excised metastases, mostly pleural nodules or supraclavicular lymph nodes. This was the immunoSEQ v3 assay. Generated by immunoSEQ multiplex PCR, the TCRdb table keeps only in-frame clones and is missing some. The top ten clones hold about an eighth of a sample with about 9,400 clones, 76% of them seen once. The sample was tumor tissue, taken at baseline. Receptor source: a person aged 25-85 years with non-small cell lung cancer.

The table lists this clone with a few counts. The gene calls are TRBV11-3 and TRBJ2-6, with unresolved D. V was cut by 2 bases and J by 0 bases, with 5 bases left in between. Germline V gene lookup returns CDR1 SGHNT and CDR2 YENEEA. The CDR3 is made up of 15 amino acids. CDR3 DNA: TGTGCCAGCAGCTTAAAGTACTCTGGGGCCAACGTCCTGACTTTC. This sequence encodes CASSLKYSGANVLTF.

The chain has TRBV2 and TRBJ1-5; D is perhaps TRBD1 (5 bases). V was trimmed by 5 bases and J by 4 bases, leaving 12 bases between them. The CDR3 has 14 amino acids. The germline gives CDR1 SNHLY, CDR2 FYNNEI. The CDR3 protein is CASSQGALNQPQHF. CDR3 nucleotides: TGTGCCAGCAGTCAAGGGGCTCTGAATCAGCCCCAGCATTTT.

V usage is TRBV7-2 and J usage is TRBJ2-3, with 10 bases matching TRBD2. The length of the CDR3 is 15 residues. From germline, CDR1 is SGHTA and CDR2 FQGNSA. Trimming took 5 bases from V and 0 from J; bases not matched to a gene: 2. DNA for the CDR3: TGTGCCAGCAGCGGACTAGCGGTTAGCACAGATACGCAGTATTTT. This gives the protein CASSGLAVSTDTQYF. Supplemented by reference TRBV7-2 and TRBJ2-3, the full variable domain reads GAGVSQSPSNKVTEKGKDVELRCDPISGHTALYWYRQSLGQGLEFLIYFQGNSAPDKSGLPSDRFSAERTGGSVSTLTIQRTQQEDSAVYLCASSGLAVSTDTQYFGPGTRLTVL.

This chain uses TRBV10-3 with TRBJ2-7, with 8 bases lining up with TRBD1. The germline CDR1 and CDR2 sequences are ENHRY and SYGVKD. Trimming at V came to 5 bases and at J to 0 bases, leaving 6 bases not matched to a gene. This CDR3 comprises 15 residues. This chain's CDR3 is CAISLGTGGSYEQYF. DNA of the CDR3: TGTGCCATCAGTCTAGGGACAGGCGGCTCCTACGAGCAGTACTTC.

This clone was seen once. The V and J genes are TRBV4-3 and TRBJ1-2; tentatively, D is TRBD1 (5 bases). The germline gives CDR1 LGHNA, CDR2 YSLEER. The CDR3 covers 13 residues. V was shortened by 3 bases and J by 4 bases, with 9 bases between the two germline ends. Here the CDR3 DNA reads TGCGCCAGCAGCCAGATAGGGGTCTATGGCTACACCTTC. Translating gives CASSQIGVYGYTF.

The V and J genes are TRBV11-2 and TRBJ2-6; D not certain. Per germline, CDR1 SGHAT and CDR2 FQNNGV. Trimming left V 5 bases short and J 4 bases short, with 9 bases between. The CDR3 totals 14 residues. The CDR3 loop is CASSPNWGANVLTF. The CDR3, as DNA: TGTGCCAGCAGCCCCAATTGGGGGGCCAACGTCCTGACTTTC. The whole variable domain, filled in from reference TRBV11-2 and TRBJ2-6, reads EAGVAQSPRYKIIEKRQSVAFWCNPISGHATLYWYQQILGQGPKLLIQFQNNGVVDDSQLPKDRFSAERLKGVDSTLKIQPAKLEDSAVYLCASSPNWGANVLTFGAGSRLTVL.

Here the CDR3 DNA reads TGTGCCAGCAGTCCCCGACCAGATGGCTACACCTTC. It yields the protein CASSPRPDGYTF. The chain links TRBV6-1 to TRBJ1-2, with unresolved D. Germline V lookup: CDR1 MNHNS, CDR2 SASEGT. V lost 5 bases and J 6 bases, leaving 10 bases between the germline ends. The CDR3 contains 12 residues.

This clone was detected a few times. This chain links TRBV6-5 with TRBJ1-6; TRBD1 aligns across 7 bases. Losses at the gene ends were 2 bases for V and 5 bases for J; bases not matched to a gene: 3. The V gene's germline CDR1 is MNHEY and CDR2 SVGAGI. The CDR3 runs 15 residues. The CDR3 is CASSYTTGDNSPLHF. The CDR3 DNA follows: TGTGCCAGCAGTTACACAACAGGGGATAATTCACCCCTCCACTTT.

CDR3 DNA: TGTGCCAGCAGCGCGGACAGGGGGCTTGGCTACACCTTC. Translating gives CASSADRGLGYTF. The chain combines TRBV7-2 with TRBJ1-2, with 11 bases matching TRBD1. V lost 5 bases to trimming and J lost 7 bases; unmatched junction nucleotides: 3. Germline V gene sequence: CDR1 SGHTA, CDR2 FQGNSA. This CDR3 has 13 amino acids. Variable domain in full (rest from reference TRBV7-2 and TRBJ1-2): GAGVSQSPSNKVTEKGKDVELRCDPISGHTALYWYRQSLGQGLEFLIYFQGNSAPDKSGLPSDRFSAERTGGSVSTLTIQRTQQEDSAVYLCASSADRGLGYTFGSGTRLTVV.

V and J are TRBV11-1 and TRBJ1-1; 8 nucleotides agree with TRBD1. The V segment lost 4 bases and the J segment 1 base; nucleotides outside the gene matches: 5. The germline CDR1 and CDR2 sequences are SGHAT and FQDESV (reference sequence). The CDR3 is 15 residues long. In DNA, the CDR3 is TGTGCCAGCAGCTGGCAGGGGGCGGGGAACACTGAAGCTTTCTTT. Its protein is CASSWQGAGNTEAFF.

The CDR3 here is CASSPSRWGYGYTF. For the CDR3, the DNA is TGTGCCAGCAGCCCAAGCAGGTGGGGCTATGGCTACACCTTC. The chain employs TRBV6-5 and TRBJ1-2; D remains ambiguous. Trimming took 6 bases from V and 4 from J, leaving 15 bases between them. Germline CDR1 reads MNHEY; CDR2 reads SVGAGI. CDR3 length equals 14 residues.

This clone came up a few times. The J gene is TRBJ2-7, the V gene TRBV19; D is undetermined. CDR3 length: 15 residues. Trimming shortened V by 1 base and J by 2 bases, and 12 bases separated the two germline ends. Germline V CDR1 and CDR2: LNHDA, SQIVND (reference sequence). CDR3 protein: CASSIAARNAYEQYF. The CDR3 DNA sequence: TGTGCCAGTAGTATAGCGGCCAGGAACGCCTACGAGCAGTACTTC.

This chain links TRBV10-2 with TRBJ1-5; TRBD1 matches 8 bases. The junction had 8 bases not matched to a gene; V was cut back by 6 bases and J by 7 bases. Germline V CDR1 and CDR2: WSHSY, SAAADI. This CDR3 has 14 residues. Here the CDR3 reads CASSYGQGGQPQHF. In DNA, the CDR3 is TGCGCCAGCAGCTATGGACAGGGTGGCCAGCCCCAGCATTTT.

The chain employs TRBV19 and TRBJ2-3; D is perhaps TRBD1 (5 bases). The CDR3 runs 13 residues. V gave up 6 bases and J gave up 2 bases, with 9 bases separating them. Germline lookup yields CDR1 LNHDA and CDR2 SQIVND (reference sequence). CDR3: CASRLDNTDTQYF. CDR3 DNA sequence: TGTGCCAGTAGATTGGACAACACAGATACGCAGTATTTT.

V usage is TRBV29-1 and J usage is TRBJ2-7; D may be TRBD2 (6 bases). The V and J ends lost 7 bases and 3 bases respectively, with 10 bases between them. The CDR3 runs to 11 residues. Germline values: CDR1 SQVTM, CDR2 ANQGSEA. CDR3 residues: CSAAGLYEQYF. In nucleotides, the CDR3 is TGCAGCGCCGCGGGGCTCTACGAGCAGTACTTC.

This chain joins TRBV7-2 and TRBJ2-6; D is unresolved. CDR3 size: 13 residues. Germline-derived CDR1 and CDR2 are SGHTA and FQGNSA. Trimming took 5 bases from V and 9 from J, leaving 11 bases between them. The CDR3 protein is CASSPGINNVLTF. The CDR3, as DNA: TGTGCCAGCAGCCCAGGTATAAACAACGTCCTGACTTTC.

V gene TRBV5-1 combines with J gene TRBJ2-5; D is ambiguous. V dropped 0 bases and J dropped 2 bases, with 5 bases sitting between them. The CDR3 runs 13 residues. CDR1 and CDR2 from the germline V gene are SGHRS and YFSETQ. Here the CDR3 reads CASSLGVQETQYF. For the CDR3, the DNA is TGCGCCAGCAGCTTGGGGGTTCAAGAGACCCAGTACTTC. The full variable domain, in which reference TRBV5-1 and TRBJ2-5 provide the parts outside the CDR3, is KAGVTQTPRYLIKTRGQQVTLSCSPISGHRSVSWYQQTPGQGLQFLFEYFSETQRNKGNFPGRFSGRQFSNSRSEMNVSTLELGDSALYLCASSLGVQETQYFGPGTRLLVL.

V is TRBV7-2 and J is TRBJ1-2, with D possibly being TRBD1 (5 bases). V was cut by 5 bases and J by 4 bases, with 14 bases left in between. This CDR3 is built from 14 residues. Germline CDR1 and CDR2: SGHTA and FQGNSA. CDR3 in DNA: TGTGCCAGCAGCCACGGCAGGGTCCCCTATGGCTACACCTTC. Protein sequence: CASSHGRVPYGYTF. The variable domain in full, with the rest retrieved from reference TRBV7-2 and TRBJ1-2, is GAGVSQSPSNKVTEKGKDVELRCDPISGHTALYWYRQSLGQGLEFLIYFQGNSAPDKSGLPSDRFSAERTGGSVSTLTIQRTQQEDSAVYLCASSHGRVPYGYTFGSGTRLTVV.

The chain couples TRBV28 to TRBJ1-5; tentatively, D is TRBD1 (6 bases). The CDR3 has 16 amino acids. Germline-derived CDR1 and CDR2 are MDHEN and SYDVKM. V was pared by 7 bases and J by 2 bases, with 18 bases between. CDR3: CASTRTGGSGNQPQHF. The CDR3 nucleotides are TGTGCCAGCACTCGGACCGGGGGCAGTGGCAATCAGCCCCAGCATTTT.

A single count supports this clone. This chain connects TRBV27 to TRBJ1-1; D is perhaps TRBD1 (5 bases). V was shortened by 6 bases and J by 6 bases, with 23 bases between the two germline ends. The germline V gene encodes CDR1 MNHEY and CDR2 SMNVEV (reference sequence). The CDR3 totals 16 residues. The CDR3 region is CASSPLTGAEVAEAFF. CDR3 nucleotides: TGTGCCAGCAGCCCACTAACAGGAGCGGAGGTCGCTGAAGCTTTCTTT.

This clone was counted once. The V gene is TRBV30, the J gene TRBJ2-7; no clear D gene. Germline CDR1 reads GTSNPN; CDR2 reads SVGIG (reference sequence). The CDR3 has 12 amino acids. Trimming took off 4 bases at V and 0 bases at J, with 7 bases between the two ends. The CDR3 sequence is CAWKTGSYEQYF. In DNA form, the CDR3 reads TGTGCCTGGAAGACCGGCTCCTACGAGCAGTACTTC. Together with reference TRBV30 and TRBJ2-7, the CDR3 gives the full variable domain: SQTIHQWPATLVQPVGSPLSLECTVEGTSNPNLYWYRQAAGRGLQLLFYSVGIGQISSEVPQNLSASRPQDRQFILSSKKLLLSDSGFYLCAWKTGSYEQYFGPGTRLTVT.

The chain couples TRBV6-6 to TRBJ1-5, with D possibly being TRBD1 (5 bases). The CDR3 sequence is 15 residues long. Trimming left V 2 bases short and J 3 bases short, with 11 bases between. The germline gives CDR1 MNHNY, CDR2 SVGAGI (reference sequence). In DNA, the CDR3 is TGTGCCAGCAGTTACGAGGAGGGGTCCAATCAGCCCCAGCATTTT. This sequence encodes CASSYEEGSNQPQHF.

This clone is labeled as medium-sized. The gene calls are TRBV4-3 and TRBJ2-3; D unresolved. The CDR3 has 17 residues. Germline loops: CDR1 LGHNA, CDR2 YSLEER. V was cut by 0 bases and J by 0 bases, with 13 bases left in between. The CDR3 spells CASSQDGDTSSTDTQYF. Here the CDR3 DNA reads TGCGCCAGCAGCCAAGATGGGGATACGTCTAGCACAGATACGCAGTATTTT.

The genes are TRBV19 and TRBJ2-3; TRBD2 matches at 7 bases. The CDR3 extends over 14 amino acids. V was clipped by 6 bases and J by 2 bases; unmatched bases: 5. Germline V lookup: CDR1 LNHDA, CDR2 SQIVND (reference sequence). The chain's CDR3 is CASSETSLTDTQYF. In DNA form, the CDR3 reads TGTGCCAGTAGCGAGACTAGCCTCACAGATACGCAGTATTTT. Based on the CDR3 plus reference TRBV19 and TRBJ2-3, the full variable domain is DGGITQSPKYLFRKEGQNVTLSCEQNLNHDAMYWYRQDPGQGLRLIYYSQIVNDFQKGDIAEGYSVSREKKESFPLTVTSAQKNPTAFYLCASSETSLTDTQYFGPGTRLTVL.

This chain connects TRBV2 to TRBJ2-7; 10 bases are shared with TRBD1. The junction had 2 bases not matched to a gene; V was cut back by 3 bases and J by 3 bases. From germline, CDR1 is SNHLY and CDR2 FYNNEI. The CDR3 spans 14 residues. The CDR3 nucleotides are TGTGCCAGCAGTGAGGACAGGGGGTACTACGAGCAGTACTTC. It specifies CASSEDRGYYEQYF.

The chain carries TRBV7-9 and TRBJ2-7; no reliable D call. The CDR3 has 11 amino acids. Looked up from germline, CDR1 is SEHNR and CDR2 is FQNEAQ (reference sequence). V lost 3 bases and J 2 bases, leaving 2 bases between the germline ends. CDR3 nucleotides: TGTGCCAGCAGCTTCACCTACGAGCAGTACTTC. It yields the protein CASSFTYEQYF. Combining the CDR3 with reference TRBV7-9 and TRBJ2-7 gives the whole variable domain DTGVSQNPRHKITKRGQNVTFRCDPISEHNRLYWYRQTLGQGPEFLTYFQNEAQLEKSRLLSDRFSAERPKGSFSTLEIQRTEQGDSAMYLCASSFTYEQYFGPGTRLTVT.

The chain couples TRBV7-2 to TRBJ2-1; 7 nucleotides agree with TRBD2. In germline, CDR1 is SGHTA, CDR2 FQGNSA. CDR3 length: 15 amino acids. The V gene end was trimmed by 1 base and the J gene end by 5 bases; junction bases not matched to a gene: 5. The CDR3 nucleotides are TGTGCCAGCAGCTTAGTTGCGGGGGAGCACAATGAGCAGTTCTTC. Protein sequence: CASSLVAGEHNEQFF.